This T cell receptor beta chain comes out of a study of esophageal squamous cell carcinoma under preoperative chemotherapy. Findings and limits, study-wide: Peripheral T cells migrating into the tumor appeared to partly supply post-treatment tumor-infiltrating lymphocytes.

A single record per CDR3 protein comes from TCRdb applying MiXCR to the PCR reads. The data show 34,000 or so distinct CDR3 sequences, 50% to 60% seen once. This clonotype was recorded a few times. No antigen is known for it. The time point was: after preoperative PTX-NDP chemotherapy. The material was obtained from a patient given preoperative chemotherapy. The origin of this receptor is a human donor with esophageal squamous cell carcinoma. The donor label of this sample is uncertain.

The CDR3 DNA reads TGTGCCAGCCGAGGGGGGACTAGCGGTCTCAATGAGCAGTTCTTC. Protein: CASRGGTSGLNEQFF. The chain employs TRBV6-1 and TRBJ2-1; 11 bases map to TRBD2. This CDR3 has 15 amino acids. Trimming took 8 bases from V and 6 from J; bases not matched to a gene: 9. Germline loops: CDR1 MNHNS, CDR2 SASEGT.